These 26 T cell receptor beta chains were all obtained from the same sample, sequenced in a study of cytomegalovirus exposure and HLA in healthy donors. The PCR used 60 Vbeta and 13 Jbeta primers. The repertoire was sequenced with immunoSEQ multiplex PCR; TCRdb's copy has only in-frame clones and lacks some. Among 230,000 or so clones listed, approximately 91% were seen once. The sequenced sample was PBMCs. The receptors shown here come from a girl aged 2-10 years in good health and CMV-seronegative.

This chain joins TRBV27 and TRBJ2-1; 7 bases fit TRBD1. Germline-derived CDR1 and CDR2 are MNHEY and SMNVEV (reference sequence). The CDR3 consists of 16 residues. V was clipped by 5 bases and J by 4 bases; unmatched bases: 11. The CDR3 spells CASSHLRGTVYNEQFF. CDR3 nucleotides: TGTGCCAGCAGTCATCTCAGGGGGACGGTATACAATGAGCAGTTCTTC.

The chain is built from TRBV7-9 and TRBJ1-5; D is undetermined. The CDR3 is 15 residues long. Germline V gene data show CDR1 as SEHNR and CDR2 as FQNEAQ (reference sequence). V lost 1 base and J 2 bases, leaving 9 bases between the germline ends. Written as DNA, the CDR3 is TGTGCCAGCAGCTTAGTCATTGGAGGCAATCAGCCCCAGCATTTT. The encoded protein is CASSLVIGGNQPQHF. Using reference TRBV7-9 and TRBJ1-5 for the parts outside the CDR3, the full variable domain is DTGVSQNPRHKITKRGQNVTFRCDPISEHNRLYWYRQTLGQGPEFLTYFQNEAQLEKSRLLSDRFSAERPKGSFSTLEIQRTEQGDSAMYLCASSLVIGGNQPQHFGDGTRLSIL.

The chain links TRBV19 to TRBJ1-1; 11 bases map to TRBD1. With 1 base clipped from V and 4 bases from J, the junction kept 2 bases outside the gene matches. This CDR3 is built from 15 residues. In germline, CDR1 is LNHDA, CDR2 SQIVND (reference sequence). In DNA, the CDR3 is TGTGCCAGTAGTATAGGCGGGACAGGGGGCACTGAAGCTTTCTTT. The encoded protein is CASSIGGTGGTEAFF.

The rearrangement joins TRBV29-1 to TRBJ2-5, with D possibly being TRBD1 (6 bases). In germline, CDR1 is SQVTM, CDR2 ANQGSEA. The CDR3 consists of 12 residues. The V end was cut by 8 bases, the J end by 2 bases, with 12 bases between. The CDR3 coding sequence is TGCAGCCTTCAGACAGGACAAGAGACCCAGTACTTC. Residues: CSLQTGQETQYF.

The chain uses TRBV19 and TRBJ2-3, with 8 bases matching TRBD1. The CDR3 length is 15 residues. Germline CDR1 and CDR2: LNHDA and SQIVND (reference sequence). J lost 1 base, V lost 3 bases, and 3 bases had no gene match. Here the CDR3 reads CASSIKGQGTDTQYF. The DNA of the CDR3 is TGTGCCAGTAGTATTAAGGGACAGGGCACAGATACGCAGTATTTT.

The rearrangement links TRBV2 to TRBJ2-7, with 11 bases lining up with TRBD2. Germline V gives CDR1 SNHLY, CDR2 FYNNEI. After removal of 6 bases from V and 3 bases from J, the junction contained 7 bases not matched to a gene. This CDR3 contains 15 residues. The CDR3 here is CASSLAGGKNYEQYF. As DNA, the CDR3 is TGTGCCAGCAGCTTAGCGGGAGGGAAAAACTACGAGCAGTACTTC.

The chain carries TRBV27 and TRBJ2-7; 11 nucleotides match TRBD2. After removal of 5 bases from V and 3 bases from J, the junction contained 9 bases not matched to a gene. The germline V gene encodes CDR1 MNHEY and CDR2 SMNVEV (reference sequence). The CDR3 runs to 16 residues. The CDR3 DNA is TGTGCCAGCAGTCGTACTCTAGCGGGAGGAGGCTACGAGCAGTACTTC. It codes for CASSRTLAGGGYEQYF.

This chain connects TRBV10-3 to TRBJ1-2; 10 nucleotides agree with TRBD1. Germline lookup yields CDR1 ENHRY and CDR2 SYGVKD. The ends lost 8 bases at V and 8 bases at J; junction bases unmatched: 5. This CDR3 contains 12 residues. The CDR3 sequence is CAIQGTGEGYTF. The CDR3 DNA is TGTGCCATCCAAGGGACAGGGGAAGGCTACACCTTC.

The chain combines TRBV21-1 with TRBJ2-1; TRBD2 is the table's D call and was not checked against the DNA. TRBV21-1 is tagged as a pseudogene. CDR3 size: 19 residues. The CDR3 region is CASSPWTSGRSSSYNEQFF. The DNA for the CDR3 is TGTGCCAGCAGCCCCTGGACTAGCGGGAGGTCAAGCTCCTACAATGAGCAGTTCTTC.

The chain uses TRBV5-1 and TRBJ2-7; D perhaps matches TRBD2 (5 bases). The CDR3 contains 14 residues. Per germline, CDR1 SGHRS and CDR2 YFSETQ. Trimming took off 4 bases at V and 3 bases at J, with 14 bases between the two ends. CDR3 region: CASSLQRRGYEQYF. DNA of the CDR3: TGCGCCAGCAGCCTGCAGCGGAGAGGCTACGAGCAGTACTTC.

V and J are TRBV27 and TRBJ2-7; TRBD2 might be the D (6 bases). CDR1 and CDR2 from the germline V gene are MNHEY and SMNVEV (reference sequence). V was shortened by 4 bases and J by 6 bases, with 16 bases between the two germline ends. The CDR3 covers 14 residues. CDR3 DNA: TGTGCCAGCAGTTCGTCCCGGGACTTGGCCGAGCAGTACTTC. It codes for CASSSSRDLAEQYF.

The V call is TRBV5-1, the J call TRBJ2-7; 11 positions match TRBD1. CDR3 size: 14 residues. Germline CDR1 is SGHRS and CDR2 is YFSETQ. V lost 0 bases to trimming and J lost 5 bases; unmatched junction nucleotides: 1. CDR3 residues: CASSLGTGGDEQYF. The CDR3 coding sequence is TGCGCCAGCAGCTTGGGGACAGGGGGCGACGAGCAGTACTTC.

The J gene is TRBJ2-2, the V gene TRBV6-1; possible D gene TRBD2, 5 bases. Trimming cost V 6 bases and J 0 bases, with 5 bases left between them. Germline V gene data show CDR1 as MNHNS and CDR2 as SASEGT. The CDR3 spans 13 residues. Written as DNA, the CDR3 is TGTGCCAGCAGACTAGCGAACACCGGGGAGCTGTTTTTT. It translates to CASRLANTGELFF.

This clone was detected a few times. The CDR3 loop is CAWIQGPGVSNTEAFF. DNA for the CDR3: TGTGCCTGGATCCAAGGGCCAGGGGTATCGAACACTGAAGCTTTCTTT. The chain links TRBV30 to TRBJ1-1, with D perhaps TRBD1 (6 bases). Germline CDR1 reads GTSNPN; CDR2 reads SVGIG (reference sequence). This CDR3 has 16 amino acids. The germline V and J ends were trimmed by 4 bases and 1 base, with 19 bases remaining between them.

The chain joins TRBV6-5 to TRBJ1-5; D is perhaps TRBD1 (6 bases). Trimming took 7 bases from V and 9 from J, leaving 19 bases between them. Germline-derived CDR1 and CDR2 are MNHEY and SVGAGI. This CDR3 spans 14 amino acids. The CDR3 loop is CASMRGGESWPQHF. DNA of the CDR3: TGTGCCAGCATGAGGGGGGGGGAATCATGGCCCCAGCATTTT.

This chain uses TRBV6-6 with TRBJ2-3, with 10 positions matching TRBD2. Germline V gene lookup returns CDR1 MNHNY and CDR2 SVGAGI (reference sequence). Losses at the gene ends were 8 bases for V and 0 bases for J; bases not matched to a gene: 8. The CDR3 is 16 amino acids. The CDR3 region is CASGAGGPSSTDTQYF. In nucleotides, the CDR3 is TGTGCCAGCGGAGCGGGAGGGCCGAGTAGCACAGATACGCAGTATTTT.

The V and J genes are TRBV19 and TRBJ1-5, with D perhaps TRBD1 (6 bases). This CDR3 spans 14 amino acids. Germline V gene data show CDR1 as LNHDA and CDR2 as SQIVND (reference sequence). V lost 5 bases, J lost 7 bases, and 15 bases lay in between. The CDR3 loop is CASSPPGVGQPQHF. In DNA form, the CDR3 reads TGTGCCAGTAGTCCTCCAGGGGTAGGCCAGCCCCAGCATTTT.

The CDR3 nucleotides are TGTGCCAGCAGCGAGGGGGGAGCGCGGGAGATTCCGTACGAGCAGTACTTC. Translation gives CASSEGGAREIPYEQYF. V gene TRBV13 combines with J gene TRBJ2-7; tentatively, D is TRBD2 (7 bases). The V gene's germline CDR1 is PRHDT and CDR2 FYEKMQ (reference sequence). V was trimmed by 5 bases and J by 4 bases, leaving 24 bases between them. The CDR3 runs to 17 residues.

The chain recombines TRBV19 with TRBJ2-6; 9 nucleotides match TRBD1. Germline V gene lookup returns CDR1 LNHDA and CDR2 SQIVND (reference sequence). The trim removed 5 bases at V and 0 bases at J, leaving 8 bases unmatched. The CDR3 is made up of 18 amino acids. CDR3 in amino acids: CASSLLQGAHSGANVLTF. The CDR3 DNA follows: TGTGCCAGTAGTCTATTACAGGGGGCTCACTCTGGGGCCAACGTCCTGACTTTC.

CDR3 sequence reads: CASSLQGALSNEQFF. DNA of the CDR3: TGTGCCAGCAGCCTACAGGGGGCCCTTTCTAATGAGCAGTTCTTC. V gene TRBV27 combines with J gene TRBJ2-1, with 9 positions matching TRBD1. The CDR3 covers 15 residues. V was clipped by 6 bases and J by 7 bases; unmatched bases: 10. The germline gives CDR1 MNHEY, CDR2 SMNVEV (reference sequence).

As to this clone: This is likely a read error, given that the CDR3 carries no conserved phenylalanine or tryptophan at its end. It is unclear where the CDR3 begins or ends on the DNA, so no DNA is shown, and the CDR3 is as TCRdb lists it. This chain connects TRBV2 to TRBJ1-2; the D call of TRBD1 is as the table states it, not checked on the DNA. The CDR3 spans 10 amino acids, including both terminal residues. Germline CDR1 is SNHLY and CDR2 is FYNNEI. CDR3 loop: CAIRSGQIKL.

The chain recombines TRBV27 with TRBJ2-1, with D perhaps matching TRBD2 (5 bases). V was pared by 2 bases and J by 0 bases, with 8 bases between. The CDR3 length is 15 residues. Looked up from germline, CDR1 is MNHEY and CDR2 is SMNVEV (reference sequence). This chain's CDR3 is CASSLADFSYNEQFF. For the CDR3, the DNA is TGTGCCAGCAGTTTAGCGGACTTCTCCTACAATGAGCAGTTCTTC.

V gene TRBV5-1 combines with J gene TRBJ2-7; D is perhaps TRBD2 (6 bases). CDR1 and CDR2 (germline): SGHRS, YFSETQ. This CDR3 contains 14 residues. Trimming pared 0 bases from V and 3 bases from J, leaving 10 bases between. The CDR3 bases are TGCGCCAGCAGCTTGGAGGCGGGGCGCTACGAGCAGTACTTC. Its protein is CASSLEAGRYEQYF.

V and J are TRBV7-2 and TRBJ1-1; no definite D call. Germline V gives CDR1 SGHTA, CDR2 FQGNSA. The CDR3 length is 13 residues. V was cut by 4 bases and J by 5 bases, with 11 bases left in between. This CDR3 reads CASSSLTLTEAFF. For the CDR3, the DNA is TGTGCCAGCAGCTCCCTGACTTTGACTGAAGCTTTCTTT. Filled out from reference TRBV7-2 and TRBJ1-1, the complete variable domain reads GAGVSQSPSNKVTEKGKDVELRCDPISGHTALYWYRQSLGQGLEFLIYFQGNSAPDKSGLPSDRFSAERTGGSVSTLTIQRTQQEDSAVYLCASSSLTLTEAFFGQGTRLTVV.

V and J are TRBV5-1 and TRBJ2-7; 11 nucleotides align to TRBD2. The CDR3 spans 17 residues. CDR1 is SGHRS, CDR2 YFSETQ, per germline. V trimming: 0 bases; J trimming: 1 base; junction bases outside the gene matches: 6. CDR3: CASSLVLLAGVSYEQYF. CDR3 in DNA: TGCGCCAGCAGCTTGGTTCTACTAGCGGGGGTTTCCTACGAGCAGTACTTC.

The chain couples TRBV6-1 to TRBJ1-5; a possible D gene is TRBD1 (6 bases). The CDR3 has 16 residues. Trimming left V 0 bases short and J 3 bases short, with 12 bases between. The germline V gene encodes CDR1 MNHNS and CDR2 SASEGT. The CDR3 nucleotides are TGTGCCAGCAGTGAAGCGACAGGACGGTCCAATCAGCCCCAGCATTTT. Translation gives CASSEATGRSNQPQHF.